This T cell receptor beta chain was recorded in a study of molecular identifiers for immune sequencing clone quantification. Comment on this clonotype: This may be a read error: a much more frequent sequence differs by one nucleotide. The conserved final phenylalanine or tryptophan is absent from the CDR3, which likely points to a read error.

The CDR3 runs to 16 residues. The V gene end was trimmed by 4 bases and the J gene end by 6 bases; junction bases not matched to a gene: 12. Germline CDR1 reads SEHNR; CDR2 reads FQNEAQ (reference sequence). TCRdb used MiXCR to reprocess the PCR reads, holding one entry per CDR3 protein. The sample holds more than 300,000 distinct CDR3 sequences; about a fifth are singletons and the top ten take approximately 0.8%. The V and J genes are TRBV7-9 and TRBJ2-4; TRBD1 matches at 7 bases. Sequencing used naive CD8+ T cells from blood, with Jurkat cell RNA spiked in. Specified subset: FACS-sorted CD8+CD4-CCR7+CD45RA+ naive T cells. The TCR originated in a human donor in good health. Some libraries in this study had Jurkat cell RNA spiked in. The CDR3 loop is CASSSSTGYRRNIQYV. CDR3 DNA sequence: TGTGCCAGCAGCTCTTCGACAGGGTATAGAAGAAACATTCAGTACGTC.